The 15 T cell receptor beta chains below come from one sample, sequenced in a study of cytomegalovirus exposure and HLA in healthy donors (dated by TCRdb to about 2017). Libraries were prepared through the immunoSEQ multiplex PCR assay. For the multiplex PCR, a mixture combining 60 forward primers for TCR Vbeta segments and 13 reverse primers for TCR Jbeta segments was used. The immuneACCESS repertoire file appears here via TCRdb, limited to in-frame rearrangements. These files lack a portion of the clones; in checked studies, under half of the deficit traces to unresolved V genes, and the cause of the others is not known. The sample profile shows some 140,000 clones; roughly four fifths of them were found once. The leading ten clones occupy roughly 8.8% of the sample. The sample taken for sequencing was PBMCs. Receptors were obtained from a woman aged 50 to 60 in good health and CMV-seropositive.

The V call is TRBV30, the J call TRBJ1-1; D not resolved. Per the germline V gene, CDR1 is GTSNPN and CDR2 is SVGIG (reference sequence). The length of the CDR3 is 11 residues. V was shortened by 2 bases and J by 8 bases, with 9 bases between the two germline ends. CDR3 bases: TGTGCCTGGAGTAATATGGCCGAAGCTTTCTTT. Translating gives CAWSNMAEAFF.

This clone was recorded once. Sequence at one end of the junction differs from germline and may be a read error. This sequence joins TRBV7-9 and TRBJ1-2, with 9 bases fitting TRBD1. CDR3 length: 13 residues. Germline CDR1 SEHNR, CDR2 FQNEAQ (reference sequence). This CDR3 is CSSSSGQGYGYTF. CDR3 nucleotide sequence: TGTTCCAGCAGCTCGGGACAGGGCTATGGCTACACCTTC.

This chain links TRBV19 with TRBJ1-4; no reliable D call. Germline loops: CDR1 LNHDA, CDR2 SQIVND (reference sequence). This CDR3 has 15 amino acids. V was trimmed by 1 base and J by 1 base, leaving 7 bases between them. The CDR3 coding sequence is TGTGCCAGTAGTATAGGACTGGGAACTAATGAAAAACTGTTTTTT. Translating gives CASSIGLGTNEKLFF.

The rearrangement links TRBV6-1 to TRBJ2-5; TRBD1 matches at 10 bases. This CDR3 spans 16 amino acids. V lost 2 bases to trimming and J lost 5 bases; unmatched junction nucleotides: 8. Germline-derived CDR1 and CDR2 are MNHNS and SASEGT. CDR3 sequence reads: CASSEPGQGYRETQYF. The CDR3 coding sequence is TGTGCCAGCAGTGAACCGGGACAGGGGTATCGGGAGACCCAGTACTTC.

This rearrangement joins TRBV28 to TRBJ1-5; 8 bases map to TRBD1. The CDR3 runs 14 residues. After removal of 5 bases from V and 9 bases from J, the junction contained 9 bases not matched to a gene. Germline V CDR1 and CDR2: MDHEN, SYDVKM. CDR3 in DNA: TGTGCCAGCAGTCCTGACAGGGGCTCCCGGCCCCAGCATTTT. Translated, it gives CASSPDRGSRPQHF.

The chain joins TRBV30 to TRBJ1-1; D is uncertain. The CDR3 is made up of 17 amino acids. V was cut by 0 bases and J by 6 bases, with 23 bases left in between. CDR1 and CDR2 (germline): GTSNPN, SVGIG (reference sequence). In DNA form, the CDR3 reads TGTGCCTGGAGTGTACGGGGTGTCGGCCAGCGTGCCCCTGAAGCTTTCTTT. Protein: CAWSVRGVGQRAPEAFF.

V gene TRBV6-5 combines with J gene TRBJ1-2; D is unresolved. Germline CDR1 MNHEY, CDR2 SVGAGI. Trimming left V 0 bases short and J 8 bases short, with 13 bases between. CDR3 size: 14 residues. The chain's CDR3 is CASSYSSGRLGYTF. The DNA of the CDR3 is TGTGCCAGCAGTTACTCGAGTGGCAGGCTCGGCTACACCTTC.

This clone was seen just once. V is TRBV5-1 and J is TRBJ2-3; perhaps TRBD1 as D (5 bases). CDR1 SGHRS and CDR2 YFSETQ come from the germline V gene. This CDR3 has 15 residues. The ends were cut back, 4 bases at V and 1 base at J, with 13 bases in the middle. The CDR3 DNA reads TGCGCCAGCAGCATCAATGGGGCAGGCACAGATACGCAGTATTTT. This sequence encodes CASSINGAGTDTQYF.

The V gene is TRBV6-1, the J gene TRBJ2-7; D gene uncertain. Germline CDR1 and CDR2: MNHNS and SASEGT. V was trimmed by 0 bases and J by 3 bases, leaving 9 bases between them. The CDR3 is 14 residues long. CDR3 nucleotide sequence: TGTGCCAGCAGTGAAGCGTTTTCCAACTACGAGCAGTACTTC. It translates to CASSEAFSNYEQYF.

The gene calls are TRBV7-2 and TRBJ1-1; no definite D call. Trimming removed 5 bases from V and 3 bases from J, with 7 bases in between. CDR1 SGHTA and CDR2 FQGNSA come from the germline V gene. The CDR3 runs to 12 residues. CDR3 nucleotide sequence: TGTGCCAGCAGCCTAGTCTACACTGAAGCTTTCTTT. Translating gives CASSLVYTEAFF.

This sequence joins TRBV5-6 and TRBJ2-7; D is perhaps TRBD1 (6 bases). The germline V gene encodes CDR1 SGHDT and CDR2 YYEEEE. V was shortened by 2 bases and J by 2 bases, with 11 bases between the two germline ends. The CDR3 is made up of 14 amino acids. CDR3 amino acids: CASSLQGLPYEQYF. CDR3 bases: TGTGCCAGCAGCTTACAGGGTTTGCCCTACGAGCAGTACTTC.

This chain joins TRBV9 and TRBJ2-3; 10 bases line up with TRBD2. Germline CDR1 SGDLS, CDR2 YYNGEE. V shed 1 base, J shed 2 bases, and the junction held 7 bases outside the gene matches. This CDR3 is 17 amino acids long. The CDR3 DNA is TGTGCCAGCAGCGTACGGGCTAGCGGGGGAACCACAGATACGCAGTATTTT. This translates into CASSVRASGGTTDTQYF.

The rearrangement joins TRBV5-1 to TRBJ2-1; D gene ambiguous. V was cut by 2 bases and J by 4 bases, with 13 bases left in between. The germline gives CDR1 SGHRS, CDR2 YFSETQ. The CDR3 is made up of 15 amino acids. In DNA, the CDR3 is TGCGCCAGCAGCTTCGTGACACAGCTTTACAATGAGCAGTTCTTC. This sequence encodes CASSFVTQLYNEQFF. The full variable domain, its missing parts supplied by reference TRBV5-1 and TRBJ2-1, is KAGVTQTPRYLIKTRGQQVTLSCSPISGHRSVSWYQQTPGQGLQFLFEYFSETQRNKGNFPGRFSGRQFSNSRSEMNVSTLELGDSALYLCASSFVTQLYNEQFFGPGTRLTVL.

The chain joins TRBV5-6 to TRBJ1-4; maybe TRBD1 (6 bases). Germline CDR1 SGHDT, CDR2 YYEEEE. V lost 1 base and J lost 8, with 12 bases in between. The CDR3 sequence is 14 residues long. The CDR3 is CASSLWGLGEKLFF. The CDR3 coding sequence is TGTGCCAGCAGCTTGTGGGGGCTTGGGGAAAAACTGTTTTTT.

The V call is TRBV4-1, the J call TRBJ2-7; TRBD2 agrees at 8 bases. J lost 1 base, V lost 3 bases, and 8 bases had no gene match. Germline values: CDR1 MGHRA, CDR2 YSYEKL. The CDR3 is 16 residues long. The CDR3 DNA reads TGCGCCAGCAGCCACGATAATAGCGGGGCTTCCTACGAGCAGTACTTC. It is translated as CASSHDNSGASYEQYF.